This T cell receptor beta chain was sequenced during a study of T cells after yellow fever vaccination. Study outcomes and limitations: Although most clonotypes did not, a small share appeared in both CD4 and CD8 compartments. Detected again after the booster were most primary-vaccination clones, at nearly 97% CD4 and more than 70% CD8.

TCRdb recomputed calls from the 5' RACE reads with MiXCR, one row per CDR3 protein. The sample yields under 80,000 distinct CDR3 sequences, 7.4% seen once. This clonotype has more than one count but fewer than ten. Its target is unknown. The CDR3 has 15 residues. Germline values: CDR1 SGHVS, CDR2 FQNEAQ. V lost 5 bases and J lost 5; bases outside the gene matches: 7. J is TRBJ2-1 and V is TRBV7-8; TRBD2 aligns across 9 bases. This receptor was identified in a man aged 25 to 45 who received the YFV17D yellow fever vaccine. This material consisted of CD8+ T cells sorted from PBMCs, taken 15 days after the yellow fever booster vaccination. CDR3 in DNA: TGTGCCAGCAGCCCTAGCGGGAAAAATGACAATGAGCAGTTCTTC. Translation: CASSPSGKNDNEQFF.